Included here is one TCR beta chain sequence, with context. Assay used: immunoSEQ multiplex PCR; TCRdb lists only in-frame clones, some missing. The sample contains tens of thousands of clones, 70% to 90% of which appear only once. CDR1 and CDR2 (germline): SGHTA, FQGTGA. Trimming shortened V by 6 bases and J by 4 bases, and 9 bases separated the two germline ends. The CDR3 totals 13 residues. This sample is part of a study of technical replicates of blood from a handful of donors. The rearrangement joins TRBV7-3 to TRBJ2-2, with a possible D match to TRBD2 (6 bases). This sequence was found in a human donor in good health. Some clones in this sample may be carry-over from other donors' samples. Material: PBMCs. The CDR3 DNA sequence: TGTGCCAGCAGGGAGGGGAGCACCGGGGAGCTGTTTTTT. Its translation: CASREGSTGELFF.